These T cell receptor beta chains were read from a single sample in a study of OX40 agonist ivuxolimab in advanced cancers. Assay: immunoSEQ multiplex PCR; the TCRdb copy retains only in-frame clones and omits some. The sample includes under 25,000 clones, around 80% of them seen just once. The source was CD4+ or CD8+ T cells sorted from blood, collected in a trial of the OX40 agonist ivuxolimab. The receptors were sampled from an adult with an advanced solid tumor such as melanoma, head and neck, liver or kidney cancer. CDR3s include the opening cysteine and the closing phenylalanine or tryptophan. The D gene is left open where the match is weak. Size is stated for part of the rows, as once, few or many counts, or as a class when the clone is expanded.

d_gene,v_gene,j_gene,abundance,CDR3aa,CDR3nt
TRBD2,TRBV7-9,TRBJ2-7,-,CASSLAGTSGSYEQYF,TGTGCCAGCAGCTTGGCCGGGACTAGCGGGAGCTACGAGCAGTACTTC
TRBD1,TRBV18,TRBJ1-5,-,CASSPGTGYNQPQHF,TGTGCCAGCTCACCGGGGACAGGGTACAATCAGCCCCAGCATTTT
-,TRBV18,TRBJ2-1,-,CASSPSGSSYNEQFF,TGTGCCAGCTCGCCTTCGGGAAGCTCCTACAATGAGCAGTTCTTC
TRBD1,TRBV7-6,TRBJ2-7,-,CASSFTPGQGDEQYF,TGTGCCAGCAGCTTCACGCCGGGACAGGGGGACGAGCAGTACTTC
-,TRBV6-6,TRBJ1-5,-,CASSLGVNQPQHF,TGTGCCAGCAGTTTAGGTGTGAATCAGCCCCAGCATTTT
-,TRBV5-4,TRBJ1-2,once,CASSSGGNYGYTF,TGTGCCAGCAGTTCCGGGGGTAACTATGGCTACACCTTC
TRBD2,TRBV7-7,TRBJ2-1,-,CASSLGPGLAGVEQFF,TGTGCCAGCAGCTTAGGGCCGGGACTAGCGGGGGTTGAGCAGTTCTTC
-,TRBV6-5,TRBJ1-1,-,CASSYHTGWDTEAFF,TGTGCCAGCAGTTACCACACAGGGTGGGACACTGAAGCTTTCTTT
TRBD2,TRBV27,TRBJ2-1,-,CASSQTLAGGYNEQFF,TGTGCCAGCAGCCAAACCCTAGCGGGAGGGTACAATGAGCAGTTCTTC
TRBD1,TRBV5-6,TRBJ1-2,-,CASSFIQTGGDYGYTF,TGTGCCAGCAGCTTTATACAAACAGGGGGCGATTATGGCTACACCTTC
TRBD2,TRBV29-1,TRBJ2-7,-,CSVGTSRYEQYF,TGCAGCGTCGGGACTAGCAGGTACGAGCAGTACTTC
TRBD2,TRBV30,TRBJ2-1,-,CALTPPGLAGPEQFF,TGTGCCCTGACTCCTCCGGGACTAGCGGGGCCCGAGCAGTTCTTC
-,TRBV27,TRBJ2-6,-,CASSLVGASGANVLTF,TGTGCCAGCAGTTTAGTAGGGGCCAGCGGGGCCAACGTCCTGACTTTC
-,TRBV6-6,TRBJ2-7,-,CASSYLPSYEQYF,TGTGCCAGCAGTTACTTACCCTCCTACGAGCAGTACTTC
-,TRBV9,TRBJ1-5,once,CASSPWAGNQPQHF,TGTGCCAGCAGCCCCTGGGCGGGCAATCAGCCCCAGCATTTT
-,TRBV7-9,TRBJ2-7,-,CASSTSTSYEQYF,TGTGCCAGCAGCACGTCGACTAGTTACGAGCAGTACTTC
TRBD1,TRBV19,TRBJ2-7,-,CASSLTSTGGRYEQYF,TGTGCCAGTAGTCTAACGTCGACAGGGGGACGCTACGAGCAGTACTTC
TRBD1,TRBV19,TRBJ1-1,-,CASSTWDRRSEAFF,TGTGCCAGTAGTACCTGGGACAGGCGCTCTGAAGCTTTCTTT
TRBD2,TRBV27,TRBJ2-1,-,CASRPLAGVTTSYNEQFF,TGTGCCAGCAGACCACTAGCGGGGGTGACTACCTCCTACAATGAGCAGTTCTTC
-,TRBV2,TRBJ1-1,few,CARQANTEAFF,TGTGCCAGACAGGCTAACACTGAAGCTTTCTTT
-,TRBV28,TRBJ1-3,-,CASSSLWVNTIYF,TGTGCCAGCAGTAGTCTGTGGGTAAACACCATATATTTT
TRBD2,TRBV28,TRBJ2-5,-,CASSPGLAGLETQYF,TGTGCCAGCAGTCCGGGACTAGCGGGACTGGAGACCCAGTACTTC
-,TRBV6-1,TRBJ1-3,-,CASSARPDSGNTIYF,TGTGCCAGCAGTGCCCGCCCGGACTCTGGAAACACCATATATTTT
-,TRBV4-3,TRBJ2-7,medium-sized,CASSQDLGEQYF,TGCGCCAGCAGCCAAGATTTGGGCGAGCAGTACTTC
-,TRBV19,TRBJ2-1,-,CASSIGGLDSYNEQFF,TGTGCCAGTAGTATCGGGGGCCTTGATTCCTACAATGAGCAGTTCTTC
TRBD2,TRBV9,TRBJ2-2,-,CASSVVREGGTGELFF,TGTGCCAGCAGCGTCGTGCGGGAGGGAGGCACCGGGGAGCTGTTTTTT
TRBD1,TRBV19,TRBJ2-7,few,CASSMAHRGTYEQYF,TGTGCCAGTAGTATGGCGCACAGGGGAACCTACGAGCAGTACTTC
-,TRBV5-8,TRBJ2-7,-,CASSATDSYEQYF,TGTGCCAGCAGCGCAACAGATTCCTACGAGCAGTACTTC
-,TRBV29-1,TRBJ2-7,-,CSVEDPHNYEQYF,TGCAGCGTTGAAGATCCCCACAACTACGAGCAGTACTTC
TRBD1,TRBV9,TRBJ1-1,-,CASSVRGTENTEAFF,TGTGCCAGCAGCGTACGAGGGACAGAGAACACTGAAGCTTTCTTT
-,TRBV28,TRBJ2-7,-,CASQLSGARHEQYF,TGTGCCAGCCAGCTATCAGGCGCCCGTCACGAGCAGTACTTC
TRBD1,TRBV4-3,TRBJ1-2,-,CASSHGQGAYGYTF,TGCGCCAGCAGCCACGGACAGGGGGCATATGGCTACACCTTC
TRBD1,TRBV6-4,TRBJ1-5,-,CASSPTGGNQPQHF,TGTGCCAGCAGCCCTACAGGGGGCAATCAGCCCCAGCATTTT
-,TRBV21-1,TRBJ2-7,-,CASSKDFRGRISYEQYF,TGTGCCAGCAGCAAAGATTTCAGGGGGCGGATCTCCTACGAGCAGTACTTC
-,TRBV6-1,TRBJ1-1,-,CATHDSLEAFF,TGTGCCACCCACGACAGCCTTGAAGCTTTCTTT
-,TRBV5-1,TRBJ1-2,-,CASSLYWGDRYGYTF,TGCGCCAGCAGCTTGTATTGGGGGGACCGCTATGGCTACACCTTC
-,TRBV7-3,TRBJ2-2,-,CASSLDVGNTGELFF,TGTGCCAGCAGCTTAGACGTAGGAAACACCGGGGAGCTGTTTTTT
-,TRBV7-8,TRBJ2-5,-,CASSFEVLETQYF,TGTGCCAGCAGCTTTGAGGTTTTGGAGACCCAGTACTTC
TRBD1,TRBV10-2,TRBJ2-5,-,CASSEPRTGSQTQYF,TGCGCCAGCAGTGAGCCAAGGACAGGGAGCCAGACCCAGTACTTC
-,TRBV10-1,TRBJ1-1,-,CASSDRRRMNTEAFF,TGCGCCAGCAGTGACCGACGACGGATGAACACTGAAGCTTTCTTT
-,TRBV7-8,TRBJ2-5,-,CASSLIKETQYF,TGTGCCAGCAGCTTAATAAAGGAGACCCAGTACTTC
TRBD2,TRBV28,TRBJ2-1,-,CASSLLAYNEQFF,TGTGCCAGCAGCCTACTAGCGTACAATGAGCAGTTCTTC
TRBD2,TRBV10-2,TRBJ2-1,-,CATTPSGIPIEQFF,TGCGCCACCACTCCCAGCGGGATACCCATTGAGCAGTTCTTC
-,TRBV4-1,TRBJ1-2,-,CASSQEAGPPRVYGYTF,TGCGCCAGCAGCCAAGAAGCTGGGCCTCCGAGGGTCTATGGCTACACCTTC
-,TRBV9,TRBJ2-3,many,CASSVVGAEDTQYF,TGTGCCAGCAGCGTAGTGGGGGCGGAAGATACGCAGTATTTT
-,TRBV7-6,TRBJ1-1,-,CASSLGPGHNTEAFF,TGTGCCAGCAGCTTAGGCCCGGGACACAACACTGAAGCTTTCTTT
-,TRBV6-6,TRBJ2-6,-,CASSYLRESGANVLTF,TGTGCCAGCAGTTACTTGAGGGAGTCTGGGGCCAACGTCCTGACTTTC
-,TRBV9,TRBJ2-1,-,CASSVAGISYNEQFF,TGTGCCAGCAGCGTAGCCGGGATCTCCTACAATGAGCAGTTCTTC